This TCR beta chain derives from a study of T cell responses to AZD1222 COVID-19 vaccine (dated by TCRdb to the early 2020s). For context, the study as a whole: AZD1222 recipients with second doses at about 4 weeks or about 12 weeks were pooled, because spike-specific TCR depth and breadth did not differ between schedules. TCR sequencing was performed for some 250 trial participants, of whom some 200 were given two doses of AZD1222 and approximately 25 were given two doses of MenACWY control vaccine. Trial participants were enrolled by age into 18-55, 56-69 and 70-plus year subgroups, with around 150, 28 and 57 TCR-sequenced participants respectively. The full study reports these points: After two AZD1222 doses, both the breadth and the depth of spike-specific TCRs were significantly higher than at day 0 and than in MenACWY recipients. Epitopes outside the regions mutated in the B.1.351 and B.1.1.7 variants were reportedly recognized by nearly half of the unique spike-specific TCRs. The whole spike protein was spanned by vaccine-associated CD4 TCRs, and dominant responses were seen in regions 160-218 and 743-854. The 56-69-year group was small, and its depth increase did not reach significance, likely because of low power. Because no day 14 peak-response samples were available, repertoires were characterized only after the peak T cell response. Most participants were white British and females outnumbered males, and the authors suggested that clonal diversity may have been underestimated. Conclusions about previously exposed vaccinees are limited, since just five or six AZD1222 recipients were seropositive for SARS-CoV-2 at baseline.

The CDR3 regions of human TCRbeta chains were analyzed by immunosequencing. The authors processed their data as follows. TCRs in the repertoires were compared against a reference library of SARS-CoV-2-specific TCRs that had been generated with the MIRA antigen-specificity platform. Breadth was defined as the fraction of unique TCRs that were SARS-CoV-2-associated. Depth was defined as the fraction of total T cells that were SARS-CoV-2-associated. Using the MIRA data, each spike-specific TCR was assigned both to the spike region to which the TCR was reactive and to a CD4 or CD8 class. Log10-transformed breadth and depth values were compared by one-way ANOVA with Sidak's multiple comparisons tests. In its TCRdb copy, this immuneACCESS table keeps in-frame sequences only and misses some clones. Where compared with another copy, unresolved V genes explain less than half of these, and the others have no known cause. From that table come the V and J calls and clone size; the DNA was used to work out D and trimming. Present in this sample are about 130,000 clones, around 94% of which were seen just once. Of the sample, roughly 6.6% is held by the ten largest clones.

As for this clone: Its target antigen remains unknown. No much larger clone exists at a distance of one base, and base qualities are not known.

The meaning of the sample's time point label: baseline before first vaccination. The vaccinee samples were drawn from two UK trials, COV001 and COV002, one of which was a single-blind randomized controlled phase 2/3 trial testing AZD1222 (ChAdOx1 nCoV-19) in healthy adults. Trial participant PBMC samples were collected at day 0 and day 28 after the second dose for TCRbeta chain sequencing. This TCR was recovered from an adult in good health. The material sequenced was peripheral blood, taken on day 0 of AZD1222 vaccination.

The nucleotide sequence reads as follows: TGCGCCAGCAGCCAAGGACGTTGGGTTGAAGCTTTCTTT. This translates into CASSQGRWVEAFF. The chain uses TRBV4-1 and TRBJ1-1; a confident D gene designation cannot be given. The CDR3 sequence holds 13 residues, the cysteine and phenylalanine included. Only the CDR3 region is kept as DNA, spanning 39 bases read in frame from base 1. A distance of 10 bases separates the germline ends of V and J, which lose 1 base and 7 bases respectively. The germline V gene provides CDR1 MGHRA and CDR2 YSYEKL.